The T cell receptor beta chain under discussion was sequenced for a study of blood T cell repertoires in COVID-19. This CDR3 has 14 residues. The germline CDR1 and CDR2 sequences are MDHEN and SYDVKM. V dropped 3 bases and J dropped 5; count of bases not matched to a gene: 6. Profiled with immunoSEQ multiplex PCR; TCRdb holds only in-frame clones, not every one. The sample contains 150,000 or so clones, 80% to 90% of which appear only once. The rearrangement uses TRBV28 and TRBJ1-1; TRBD1 matches 7 bases. The material sequenced was peripheral blood. The clonotype was recovered from a man aged 18 to 35 with COVID-19, enrolled during active disease. CDR3 nucleotide sequence: TGTGCCAGCAGTTTGGACAGGACGGGTACTGAAGCTTTCTTT. Residues: CASSLDRTGTEAFF.